These T cell receptor beta chains were read from a single sample in a study of radiotherapy plus CTLA-4 blockade in lung cancer. Sequencing was performed with immunoSEQ multiplex PCR; in TCRdb, only in-frame clones are kept and a portion is missing. The sample includes more than 95,000 clones, about four fifths seen only once; the top ten take 2.8%. The sample in question was peripheral blood, obtained from a patient treated with radiotherapy plus ipilimumab. The receptors come from a human donor with non-small cell lung cancer who had a partial response to radiotherapy plus ipilimumab. Some clones in this sample may be carry-over from other donors' samples. Both conserved end residues are part of each CDR3. Fields, in order: D gene, clone size, J gene, V gene, CDR3 protein, CDR3 DNA. A D gene is named only where the DNA matches it firmly. A row's size may be missing; if present it is once, few, many or a size class.

d_gene: TRBD2
abundance: -
j_gene: TRBJ2-1
v_gene: TRBV7-9
CDR3aa: CASSLFGTSGSGQFF
CDR3nt: TGTGCCAGCAGCTTATTTGGGACTAGCGGGAGTGGGCAGTTCTTC

d_gene: TRBD1
abundance: -
j_gene: TRBJ2-3
v_gene: TRBV6-5
CDR3aa: CASRPSGQGTDTQYF
CDR3nt: TGTGCCAGCAGGCCAAGCGGACAGGGCACAGATACGCAGTATTTT

d_gene: TRBD2
abundance: -
j_gene: TRBJ2-7
v_gene: TRBV6-1
CDR3aa: CASSEAIGAGGGNEQYF
CDR3nt: TGTGCCAGCAGTGAAGCGATCGGAGCGGGAGGTGGCAACGAGCAGTACTTC

d_gene: -
abundance: -
j_gene: TRBJ2-1
v_gene: TRBV29-1
CDR3aa: CSVDGLDFYNEQLF
CDR3nt: TGCAGCGTTGATGGCTTGGACTTCTACAATGAGCAGCTCTTC

d_gene: -
abundance: -
j_gene: TRBJ2-1
v_gene: TRBV6-1
CDR3aa: CASKRSSYNEQFF
CDR3nt: TGTGCCAGCAAACGGAGCTCCTACAATGAGCAGTTCTTC

d_gene: -
abundance: -
j_gene: TRBJ2-7
v_gene: TRBV4-3
CDR3aa: CASSTKTGADPYEQYF
CDR3nt: TGCGCCAGCAGCACCAAGACAGGCGCCGATCCCTACGAGCAGTACTTC

d_gene: TRBD2
abundance: few
j_gene: TRBJ2-1
v_gene: TRBV18
CDR3aa: CASSPPSSGRTNEQFF
CDR3nt: TGTGCCAGCTCACCACCGTCTAGCGGGAGAACCAATGAGCAGTTCTTC

d_gene: TRBD1
abundance: -
j_gene: TRBJ1-5
v_gene: TRBV28
CDR3aa: CASSFSTGATQPQHF
CDR3nt: TGTGCCAGCAGTTTTAGCACAGGGGCCACTCAGCCCCAGCATTTT

d_gene: -
abundance: few
j_gene: TRBJ1-4
v_gene: TRBV15
CDR3aa: CATSRARKQLFF
CDR3nt: TGTGCCACCAGCAGAGCCAGGAAGCAACTGTTTTTT

d_gene: -
abundance: once
j_gene: TRBJ2-3
v_gene: TRBV6-1
CDR3aa: CASSEQSTDTQYF
CDR3nt: TGTGCCAGCAGTGAACAGAGCACAGATACGCAGTATTTT

d_gene: -
abundance: few
j_gene: TRBJ2-7
v_gene: TRBV27
CDR3aa: CASSSGSYEQYF
CDR3nt: TGTGCCAGCAGCTCCGGGAGCTACGAGCAGTACTTC

d_gene: TRBD2
abundance: -
j_gene: TRBJ2-1
v_gene: TRBV2
CDR3aa: CASRDYRLLAGESNEQFF
CDR3nt: TGTGCCAGCAGAGACTACCGACTGCTAGCGGGAGAATCCAATGAGCAGTTCTTC

d_gene: -
abundance: -
j_gene: TRBJ1-1
v_gene: TRBV9
CDR3aa: CASSDRGGAIPKNTEAFF
CDR3nt: TGTGCCAGCAGCGACCGGGGAGGGGCGATACCGAAGAACACTGAAGCTTTCTTT

d_gene: -
abundance: -
j_gene: TRBJ1-2
v_gene: TRBV7-9
CDR3aa: CASSQERQVSYYGYTF
CDR3nt: TGCGCCAGCAGCCAAGAACGACAGGTGTCTTACTATGGCTACACCTTC

d_gene: TRBD2
abundance: -
j_gene: TRBJ2-1
v_gene: TRBV4-2
CDR3aa: CASSQDNLGGGGYNEQFF
CDR3nt: TGTGCCAGCAGCCAAGATAATCTGGGCGGGGGTGGGTACAATGAGCAGTTCTTC

d_gene: TRBD1
abundance: -
j_gene: TRBJ1-4
v_gene: TRBV11-2
CDR3aa: CASSPDRARNEKLFF
CDR3nt: TGTGCCAGCAGCCCGGACAGGGCACGAAATGAAAAACTGTTTTTT

d_gene: -
abundance: -
j_gene: TRBJ1-2
v_gene: TRBV29-1
CDR3aa: CSVEGDGGGYTF
CDR3nt: TGCAGCGTTGAAGGCGACGGGGGTGGCTACACCTTC

d_gene: TRBD2
abundance: -
j_gene: TRBJ2-7
v_gene: TRBV6-1
CDR3aa: CASRSSGSNEQYF
CDR3nt: TGTGCCAGCCGGTCTAGCGGGAGTAACGAGCAGTACTTC

d_gene: TRBD2
abundance: many
j_gene: TRBJ2-2
v_gene: TRBV5-6
CDR3aa: CASSFRTSGRTGELFF
CDR3nt: TGTGCCAGCAGCTTCCGGACTAGCGGACGCACCGGGGAGCTGTTTTTT